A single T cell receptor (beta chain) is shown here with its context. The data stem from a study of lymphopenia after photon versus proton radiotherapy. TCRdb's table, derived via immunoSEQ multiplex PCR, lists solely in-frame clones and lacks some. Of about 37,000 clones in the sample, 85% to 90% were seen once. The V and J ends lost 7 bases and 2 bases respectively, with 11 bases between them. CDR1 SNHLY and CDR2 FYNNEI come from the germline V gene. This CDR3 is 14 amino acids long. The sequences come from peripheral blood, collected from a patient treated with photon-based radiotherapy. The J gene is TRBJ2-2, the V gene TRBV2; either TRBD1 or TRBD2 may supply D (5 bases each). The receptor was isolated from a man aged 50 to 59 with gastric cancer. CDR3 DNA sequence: TGTGCCAGCACAGCAGGGACCAACACCGGGGAGCTGTTTTTT. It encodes CASTAGTNTGELFF.